The 28 T cell receptor beta chains in this list originate from one sample, sequenced in a study of cytomegalovirus exposure and HLA in healthy donors. TCRdb's table, derived via immunoSEQ multiplex PCR, lists solely in-frame clones and lacks some. The sample consists of 100,000 or so clones, roughly 85% of them appearing once. The sample taken for sequencing was PBMCs. The source of these receptors is a woman aged 25 to 39 in good health and CMV-seronegative.

This chain links TRBV5-1 with TRBJ2-1, with 7 bases that match TRBD2. Per germline, CDR1 SGHRS and CDR2 YFSETQ. J lost 0 bases, V lost 0 bases, and 3 bases had no gene match. The CDR3 sequence is 16 residues long. DNA of the CDR3: TGCGCCAGCAGCTTGGCCCCGGGAGGCTCCTACAATGAGCAGTTCTTC. It yields the protein CASSLAPGGSYNEQFF. Supplemented by reference TRBV5-1 and TRBJ2-1, the full variable domain reads KAGVTQTPRYLIKTRGQQVTLSCSPISGHRSVSWYQQTPGQGLQFLFEYFSETQRNKGNFPGRFSGRQFSNSRSEMNVSTLELGDSALYLCASSLAPGGSYNEQFFGPGTRLTVL.

The chain links TRBV4-3 to TRBJ1-4; 9 bases align to TRBD1. The germline V gene encodes CDR1 LGHNA and CDR2 YSLEER. This CDR3 is 16 amino acids long. After removal of 1 base from V and 3 bases from J, the junction contained 3 bases not matched to a gene. CDR3 bases: TGCGCCAGCAGCCAAGGGGGACAGGGACCTAATGAAAAACTGTTTTTT. It codes for CASSQGGQGPNEKLFF.

The gene calls are TRBV10-3 and TRBJ2-3; 9 bases align to TRBD2. Germline trimming cut 6 bases from V and 6 bases from J; bases unmatched to any gene: 10. The CDR3 loop spans 15 amino acids. In germline, CDR1 is ENHRY, CDR2 SYGVKD. CDR3 nucleotides: TGTGCCATCAGACCGGGACTAGCACCCTCGGATACGCAGTATTTT. Its protein product is CAIRPGLAPSDTQYF.

The chain combines TRBV2 with TRBJ1-6; D remains unclear. Germline V gives CDR1 SNHLY, CDR2 FYNNEI. Trimming cost V 7 bases and J 8 bases, with 12 bases left between them. The CDR3 contains 13 residues. The CDR3 region has the DNA TGTGCCAGCAAGTATACGGCGGATTCACCCCTCCACTTT. Protein sequence: CASKYTADSPLHF.

The chain links TRBV7-7 to TRBJ1-1; 8 bases are shared with TRBD1. The CDR3 covers 13 residues. Germline CDR1 is SSHAT and CDR2 is FNYEAQ (reference sequence). Losses at the gene ends were 5 bases for V and 5 bases for J; bases not matched to a gene: 4. CDR3 DNA: TGTGCCAGCAGCAAGGACAGGGAAACTGAAGCTTTCTTT. Translated: CASSKDRETEAFF.

The chain employs TRBV19 and TRBJ2-5; D is possibly TRBD1 (6 bases). V shed 3 bases and J shed 0 bases, with 14 bases lying between them. The CDR3 is 16 residues long. Germline V lookup: CDR1 LNHDA, CDR2 SQIVND (reference sequence). The CDR3 reads CASSMATGLYQETQYF. CDR3 nucleotide sequence: TGTGCCAGTAGTATGGCAACAGGGTTGTACCAAGAGACCCAGTACTTC.

This chain connects TRBV18 to TRBJ2-2; a possible D gene is TRBD1 (6 bases). CDR1 and CDR2 from the germline V gene are KGHSH and LQKENI. Between the trimmed V and J ends, which lost 11 bases and 1 base, there was a span of 11 bases. The CDR3 runs to 13 residues. The CDR3 DNA follows: TGTGCCGGGTCGACAGGGAACACCGGGGAGCTGTTTTTT. Its protein product is CAGSTGNTGELFF. Complete variable domain (other parts from reference TRBV18 and TRBJ2-2): NAGVMQNPRHLVRRRGQEARLRCSPMKGHSHVYWYRQLPEEGLKFMVYLQKENIIDESGMPKERFSAEFPKEGPSILRIQQVVRGDSAAYFCAGSTGNTGELFFGEGSRLTVL.

This clone was observed a single time. Here the CDR3 reads CASSSISAEAFF. The CDR3 DNA sequence: TGTGCCAGCAGCTCCATTAGCGCTGAAGCTTTCTTT. The gene calls are TRBV5-4 and TRBJ1-1; unclear D gene. The CDR3 totals 12 residues. V lost 3 bases and J lost 6, with 9 bases in between. Germline assignment: CDR1 SGHNT and CDR2 YYREEE (reference sequence).

This chain connects TRBV18 to TRBJ2-3; 7 bases match TRBD1. Germline V lookup: CDR1 KGHSH, CDR2 LQKENI. The CDR3 covers 15 residues. V shed 0 bases and J 2 bases; nucleotides not matched to a gene: 2. CDR3 coding DNA: TGTGCCAGCTCACCACCGAGGGGGCCCACAGATACGCAGTATTTT. Protein: CASSPPRGPTDTQYF.

This clone was detected only a few times. This chain links TRBV5-8 with TRBJ2-5, with a tentative D call TRBD1 (6 bases). The CDR3 sequence is 14 residues long. Trimming cost V 0 bases and J 4 bases, with 10 bases left between them. The germline gives CDR1 SGHTS, CDR2 YDEGEE. This chain's CDR3 is CASSLGQGRETQYF. Written as DNA, the CDR3 is TGTGCCAGCAGCTTGGGTCAGGGGAGAGAGACCCAGTACTTC.

J is TRBJ2-1 and V is TRBV6-1, with 11 bases aligning to TRBD2. V lost 3 bases, J lost 6 bases, and 4 bases stayed unmatched. There are 15 residues in the CDR3. Germline CDR1 and CDR2: MNHNS and SASEGT. The CDR3: CASSDRLAGRNEQFF. The DNA of the CDR3 is TGTGCCAGCAGTGACAGACTAGCGGGACGCAATGAGCAGTTCTTC.

The chain uses TRBV15 and TRBJ2-1; 12 nucleotides match TRBD2. The CDR3 is 13 residues long. Germline-derived CDR1 and CDR2 are LNHNV and YYDKDF (reference sequence). Unmatched junction bases numbered 2, after V lost 8 bases and J lost 6 bases. The CDR3 DNA sequence: TGTGCCACCGAGGGACTAGCGGGCAATGAGCAGTTCTTC. The encoded protein is CATEGLAGNEQFF. Full variable domain (remainder filled in from reference TRBV15 and TRBJ2-1): DAMVIQNPRYQVTQFGKPVTLSCSQTLNHNVMYWYQQKSSQAPKLLFHYYDKDFNNEADTPDNFQSRRPNTSFCFLDIRSPGLGDTAMYLCATEGLAGNEQFFGPGTRLTVL.

The rearrangement links TRBV9 to TRBJ2-1, with 12 bases lining up with TRBD2. This CDR3 is built from 16 residues. Germline trimming cut 0 bases from V and 5 bases from J; bases unmatched to any gene: 3. Germline CDR1 SGDLS, CDR2 YYNGEE. The DNA of the CDR3 is TGTGCCAGCAGCGTAGCCCCTAGCGGGAGGGACAATGAGCAGTTCTTC. Translation: CASSVAPSGRDNEQFF.

This chain joins TRBV7-9 and TRBJ1-1; tentatively, D is TRBD1 (5 bases). Trimming took off 1 base at V and 10 bases at J, with 10 bases between the two ends. The CDR3 is 12 residues long. Germline values: CDR1 SEHNR, CDR2 FQNEAQ (reference sequence). This CDR3 reads CASSLEDRGAFF. CDR3 in DNA: TGTGCCAGCAGCTTAGAGGATAGGGGAGCTTTCTTT. Based on the CDR3 plus reference TRBV7-9 and TRBJ1-1, the full variable domain is DTGVSQNPRHKITKRGQNVTFRCDPISEHNRLYWYRQTLGQGPEFLTYFQNEAQLEKSRLLSDRFSAERPKGSFSTLEIQRTEQGDSAMYLCASSLEDRGAFFGQGTRLTVV.

CDR3 DNA: TGTGCCACAAAAACCGGGACAGGGTACTACGAGCAGTACTTC. Residues: CATKTGTGYYEQYF. V gene TRBV28 combines with J gene TRBJ2-7, with 9 bases aligning to TRBD1. Trimming cost V 10 bases and J 3 bases; bases outside gene matches: 10. CDR1 and CDR2 from the germline V gene are MDHEN and SYDVKM. The CDR3 loop spans 14 amino acids.

This chain joins TRBV5-4 and TRBJ2-5; D is perhaps TRBD2 (6 bases). This CDR3 spans 15 amino acids. CDR1 and CDR2 from the germline V gene are SGHNT and YYREEE (reference sequence). The ends were cut back, 4 bases at V and 0 bases at J, with 13 bases in the middle. CDR3 loop: CASSLGGGYQETQYF. DNA for the CDR3: TGTGCCAGCAGCCTAGGTGGGGGGTACCAAGAGACCCAGTACTTC.

This rearrangement joins TRBV6-5 to TRBJ1-1; D remains unclear. Germline values: CDR1 MNHEY, CDR2 SVGAGI. Trimming cost V 4 bases and J 3 bases, with 12 bases left between them. The CDR3 is 14 residues long. The CDR3 nucleotides read TGTGCCAGCAGTTGGGGAGAATGGGACACTGAAGCTTTCTTT. It codes for CASSWGEWDTEAFF.

A note on this clone: The germline gene is not matched at one end of the junction; a read error may be the cause. The chain uses TRBV7-7 and TRBJ2-7, with D hard to call. Germline V gene data show CDR1 as SSHAT and CDR2 as FNYEAQ (reference sequence). This CDR3 spans 13 amino acids. The CDR3 protein is CASSFAEDYEQYF. In DNA form, the CDR3 reads TGTGCTAGCAGCTTCGCGGAAGACTACGAGCAGTACTTC.

The chain employs TRBV9 and TRBJ2-1; 9 bases map to TRBD2. Germline CDR1 SGDLS, CDR2 YYNGEE. This CDR3 spans 14 amino acids. J was trimmed by 8 bases and V by 4 bases; bases with no gene match: 7. In nucleotides, the CDR3 is TGTGCCAGCAGCTACAAGACTAGCGGCGATGAGCAGTTCTTC. Translating gives CASSYKTSGDEQFF.

The CDR3 DNA sequence: TGTGCCAGCAGCGTAGCACTAGATAATGAGCAGTTCTTC. Its translation: CASSVALDNEQFF. The chain links TRBV9 to TRBJ2-1; perhaps TRBD2 as D (5 bases). The V gene lost 0 bases and the J gene lost 7 bases, with 8 bases spanning the gap. The CDR3 extends over 13 amino acids. CDR1 is SGDLS, CDR2 YYNGEE, per germline.

The chain recombines TRBV7-9 with TRBJ2-3; 10 nucleotides line up with TRBD2. The trim removed 5 bases at V and 2 bases at J, leaving 10 bases unmatched. Per germline, CDR1 SEHNR and CDR2 FQNEAQ (reference sequence). There are 17 residues in the CDR3. For the CDR3, the DNA is TGTGCCAGCAGCCCAGCCAAGACTAGCGGGCTCACAGATACGCAGTATTTT. Translated, it gives CASSPAKTSGLTDTQYF.

The rearrangement links TRBV10-1 to TRBJ1-5; TRBD1 is a possible D gene (6 bases). V lost 8 bases and J 6 bases, leaving 14 bases between the germline ends. This CDR3 spans 13 amino acids. Germline values: CDR1 WNHNN, CDR2 SYGVQD (reference sequence). CDR3 protein: CASQTGIGQPQHF. In DNA, the CDR3 is TGCGCCAGCCAAACAGGGATCGGTCAGCCCCAGCATTTT.

The chain is built from TRBV5-4 and TRBJ1-4, with 9 bases that match TRBD1. Germline lookup yields CDR1 SGHNT and CDR2 YYREEE (reference sequence). This CDR3 has 15 residues. With V trimmed by 2 bases and J by 7 bases, 6 bases remained unmatched. This chain's CDR3 is CASSFRDRVGEKLFF. The DNA of the CDR3 is TGTGCCAGCAGCTTCCGGGACAGGGTGGGTGAAAAACTGTTTTTT.

This clone showed up just once. The CDR3 region has the DNA TGTGCCAGCAGCTTAGGACTAGCGGTTGAGACCCAGTACTTC. This translates into CASSLGLAVETQYF. V and J are TRBV7-9 and TRBJ2-5, with TRBD2 matching 9 bases. Germline CDR1 SEHNR, CDR2 FQNEAQ (reference sequence). The CDR3 is 14 amino acids. With V trimmed by 1 base and J by 5 bases, 2 bases remained unmatched.

The gene calls are TRBV5-1 and TRBJ2-7; a possible D gene is TRBD2 (6 bases). The CDR3 spans 15 residues. Trimming shortened V by 3 bases and J by 4 bases, and 17 bases separated the two germline ends. CDR1 SGHRS and CDR2 YFSETQ come from the germline V gene. CDR3 amino acids: CASSYEGLAGYEQYF. Written as DNA, the CDR3 is TGCGCCAGCAGCTATGAGGGACTGGCCGGATACGAGCAGTACTTC.

The chain has TRBV13 and TRBJ1-2; 7 bases agree with TRBD1. V lost 5 bases and J lost 0; bases outside the gene matches: 6. CDR3 length: 15 residues. From germline, CDR1 is PRHDT and CDR2 FYEKMQ (reference sequence). The CDR3 coding sequence is TGTGCCAGCAGCCTTCAGGGGGTTACTAACTATGGCTACACCTTC. The encoded protein is CASSLQGVTNYGYTF.

The CDR3 here is CASSPDTYYNEQFF. In DNA, the CDR3 is TGTGCCAGCTCACCGGACACCTACTACAATGAGCAGTTCTTC. The chain couples TRBV18 to TRBJ2-1, with D possibly matching TRBD1 (5 bases). V lost 3 bases and J 3 bases, leaving 9 bases between the germline ends. This CDR3 has 14 amino acids. Germline lookup yields CDR1 KGHSH and CDR2 LQKENI.

The chain has TRBV4-1 and TRBJ2-7; TRBD1 aligns across 8 bases. CDR1 and CDR2 from the germline V gene are MGHRA and YSYEKL. The CDR3 covers 14 residues. V shed 1 base and J 7 bases; nucleotides not matched to a gene: 6. The CDR3 nucleotides read TGCGCCAGCAGCCAAGGAACAGGGGGGAGGGAGCAGTACTTC. It specifies CASSQGTGGREQYF.